The 10 T cell receptor beta chains below all came from one sample that was sequenced in a study of T cells after yellow fever vaccination. Using its own MiXCR run on the 5' RACE reads, TCRdb lists one record per CDR3 protein. The data show hundreds of thousands of distinct CDR3 sequences, 8.7% seen once. Sequenced here: PBMCs, sampled on the day of the first yellow fever vaccination. The receptor set was obtained from a man aged 18 to 29 who received the YFV17D yellow fever vaccine.

A few counts support this clonotype. This chain uses TRBV12-3 or TRBV12-4 with TRBJ2-1; no firm D call. The V and J ends lost 3 bases and 6 bases respectively, with 9 bases between them. The CDR3 sequence is 13 residues long. Written as DNA, the CDR3 is TGTGCCAGCAGTTTTTCGGGTATCAATGAGCAGTTCTTC. Protein: CASSFSGINEQFF.

This clonotype was picked up a small number of times. CDR3 amino acids: CASSYSGHSLGPGANVLTF. The DNA of the CDR3 is TGTGCCAGCAGTTACTCGGGACACTCTTTGGGCCCTGGGGCCAACGTCCTGACTTTC. The chain joins TRBV6-5 to TRBJ2-6; perhaps TRBD1 as D (6 bases). Per germline, CDR1 MNHEY and CDR2 SVGAGI. The CDR3 totals 19 residues. The V and J ends lost 0 bases and 2 bases respectively, with 17 bases between them.

This clonotype has just a few counts. J is TRBJ2-2 and V is TRBV14; TRBD2 matches at 12 bases. The J segment lost 3 bases and the V segment lost 5 bases, leaving 7 bases of the junction unmatched. This CDR3 is built from 17 residues. Germline V gene sequence: CDR1 SGHDN, CDR2 FVKESK. The CDR3 loop reads CASSLIRLAGDTGELFF. The CDR3 region has the DNA TGTGCCAGCAGCTTAATCAGACTAGCGGGGGACACCGGGGAGCTGTTTTTT.

This clonotype was seen a few times. The genes are TRBV7-9 and TRBJ1-2, with a weak D call TRBD1 (6 bases). CDR1 is SEHNR and CDR2 is FQNEAQ in the germline V gene (reference sequence). The CDR3 loop spans 14 amino acids. V lost 6 bases and J 3 bases, leaving 14 bases between the germline ends. CDR3 in amino acids: CASRDRDKDYGYTF. CDR3 nucleotide sequence: TGTGCCAGCAGGGACCGGGACAAGGACTATGGCTACACCTTC. Together with reference TRBV7-9 and TRBJ1-2, the CDR3 gives the full variable domain: DTGVSQNPRHKITKRGQNVTFRCDPISEHNRLYWYRQTLGQGPEFLTYFQNEAQLEKSRLLSDRFSAERPKGSFSTLEIQRTEQGDSAMYLCASRDRDKDYGYTFGSGTRLTVV.

This clonotype appeared a few times. The chain joins TRBV5-1 to TRBJ2-3, with 7 nucleotides matching TRBD2. Germline lookup yields CDR1 SGHRS and CDR2 YFSETQ. The junction had 14 bases not matched to a gene; V was cut back by 0 bases and J by 4 bases. The CDR3 is 18 amino acids. The CDR3 bases are TGCGCCAGCAGCTTGGGGCATTGGAGCGGGGAGGGTGCAGATACGCAGTATTTT. As protein: CASSLGHWSGEGADTQYF.

In its sample, this clonotype was seen a few times. The chain couples TRBV12-3 or TRBV12-4 to TRBJ2-5; TRBD1 is a possible D gene (5 bases). The CDR3 runs 13 residues. Trimming shortened V by 5 bases and J by 5 bases, and 12 bases separated the two germline ends. The chain's CDR3 is CASSVDGAETQYF. The DNA of the CDR3 is TGTGCCAGCAGTGTAGATGGGGCGGAGACCCAGTACTTC.

This clonotype showed up many times. The V call is TRBV7-2, the J call TRBJ2-2; unclear D gene. Trimming cost V 7 bases and J 8 bases, with 8 bases left between them. Germline CDR1 reads SGHTA; CDR2 reads FQGNSA. CDR3 size: 11 residues. DNA for the CDR3: TGTGCCAGCACCTTCGCGGGGGAGCTGTTTTTT. This codes for CASTFAGELFF.

A few counts support this clonotype. The rearrangement joins TRBV6-1 to TRBJ2-7; 8 nucleotides agree with TRBD2. The length of the CDR3 is 15 residues. Trimming took 8 bases from V and 3 from J; bases not matched to a gene: 12. The germline CDR1 and CDR2 sequences are MNHNS and SASEGT. This CDR3 is CASVPGGGSFYEQYF. In DNA form, the CDR3 reads TGTGCCAGCGTACCAGGCGGGGGGTCCTTCTACGAGCAGTACTTC.

Comments on this clonotype: It is likely a read error, because the conserved phenylalanine at the end of the CDR3 is missing. CDR3 DNA sequence: TGTGCCAGCAGCGACTCATCAGCTTGGACCTACGAGCAGTACTCC. Amino acids: CASSDSSAWTYEQYS. The J gene is TRBJ2-7, the V gene TRBV11-2, with D unresolved. Germline CDR1 is SGHAT and CDR2 is FQNNGV. The CDR3 runs to 15 residues. The V and J ends lost 5 bases and 2 bases respectively, with 16 bases between them.

The V call is TRBV11-3, the J call TRBJ2-3, with TRBD1 matching over 9 bases. J was trimmed by 2 bases and V by 0 bases; bases with no gene match: 6. The CDR3 covers 17 residues. From germline, CDR1 is SGHNT and CDR2 YENEEA. The chain's CDR3 is CASSLDSGQGYTDTQYF. The DNA for the CDR3 is TGTGCCAGCAGCTTAGATTCCGGACAGGGGTACACAGATACGCAGTATTTT.